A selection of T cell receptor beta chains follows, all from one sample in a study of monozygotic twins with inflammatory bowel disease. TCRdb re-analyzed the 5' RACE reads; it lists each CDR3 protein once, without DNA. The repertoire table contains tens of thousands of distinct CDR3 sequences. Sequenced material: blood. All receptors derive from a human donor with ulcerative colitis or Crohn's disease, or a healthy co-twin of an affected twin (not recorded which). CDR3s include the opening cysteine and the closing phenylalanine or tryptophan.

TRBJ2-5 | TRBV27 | CASSQRAGTASGSQYF
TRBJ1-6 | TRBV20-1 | CSATPTGTYSPLHF
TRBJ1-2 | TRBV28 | CASSLPYGGGRGYGYTF
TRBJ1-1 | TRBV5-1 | CASSRDRGGEAFF
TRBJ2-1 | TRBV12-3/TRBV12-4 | CASSLRGSGTDEQFF
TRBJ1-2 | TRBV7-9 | CACQSGTGVYGYTF
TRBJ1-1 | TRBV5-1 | CASSLGTGGRNTEAFF
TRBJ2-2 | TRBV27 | CASSLKGLAGTNTGELFF
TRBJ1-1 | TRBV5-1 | CASSAGGITEAFF
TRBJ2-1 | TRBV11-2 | CASSLNTGSSYNEQFF
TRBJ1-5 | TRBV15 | CATSSPQVFGNQPQHF
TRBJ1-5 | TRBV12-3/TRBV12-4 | CASTRGQAGPQHF
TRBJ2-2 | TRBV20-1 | CSARVGGSTGELFF
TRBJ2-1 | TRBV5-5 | CASSLDNEQFF
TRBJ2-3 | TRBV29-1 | CSVDHGTSTDTQYF
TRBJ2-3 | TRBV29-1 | CSVEDSGIPDTQYF
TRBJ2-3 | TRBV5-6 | CASSLPGTSEGGSDTQYF
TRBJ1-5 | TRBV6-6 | CASRMTGAQPQHF